These T cell receptor beta chains were read from a single sample in a study of shared T cell receptors in the human thymus. Sequenced by immunoSEQ multiplex PCR; TCRdb stores in-frame clones only, minus some. Of approximately 400,000 clones listed, about 95% are singletons. The material sequenced was thymocytes. The receptors were sampled from a human donor. The CDR3 runs from the conserved cysteine through the conserved F or W. The D gene is left open where the match is weak. Clone size is not always given. Where it is, it says once, few, many or a class for expanded clones.

>TRBV7-5|TRBJ1-2|few|NA
CVRSRDGYTF
TGTGTCAGAAGCAGGGATGGCTACACCTTC
>TRBV20-1|TRBJ1-1|few|NA
CSARTHEAFF
TGCAGTGCCCGCACTCATGAAGCTTTCTTT
>TRBV11-3|TRBJ2-1|NA|TRBD2
CASSLVGTSPGDEQFF
TGTGCCAGCAGCTTAGTTGGGACTAGCCCTGGGGATGAGCAGTTCTTC
>TRBV10-1|TRBJ2-1|NA|NA
CASSTAHEQFF
TGCGCCAGCAGTACAGCCCATGAGCAGTTCTTC
>TRBV7-3|TRBJ2-5|NA|TRBD1
CASSPEGAGETQYF
TGTGCCAGCAGCCCCGAGGGGGCGGGAGAGACCCAGTACTTC
>TRBV28|TRBJ2-1|NA|NA
CATDCATNEQFF
TGTGCCACCGACTGCGCGACCAATGAGCAGTTCTTC
>TRBV27|TRBJ2-7|NA|NA
CASSFTRGPEYEQYF
TGTGCCAGCAGTTTTACCCGGGGGCCGGAATACGAGCAGTACTTC
>TRBV28|TRBJ1-2|NA|TRBD1
CASSALGQGDYGYTF
TGTGCCAGCAGTGCTCTTGGACAGGGGGACTATGGCTACACCTTC
>TRBV30|TRBJ1-5|NA|NA
CAWSAPPRGGESNQPQHF
TGTGCCTGGAGCGCCCCCCCCAGGGGTGGGGAGAGCAATCAGCCCCAGCATTTT
>TRBV19|TRBJ2-3|NA|NA
CASSIRGSPRDTQYF
TGTGCCAGTAGTATCCGGGGGAGCCCCAGGGATACGCAGTATTTT
>TRBV7-6|TRBJ2-5|NA|TRBD2
CASTPGLAVVGAQYF
TGTGCCAGCACCCCCGGACTAGCGGTAGTGGGGGCCCAGTACTTC
>TRBV5-1|TRBJ2-5|NA|TRBD1
CASSFKETGVETQYF
TGCGCCAGCAGCTTCAAAGAGACAGGGGTTGAGACCCAGTACTTC
>TRBV28|TRBJ2-7|NA|NA
CASRAVPYEQYF
TGTGCCAGCAGAGCGGTCCCCTACGAGCAGTACTTC
>TRBV19|TRBJ2-7|NA|NA
CASSGASNSYEQYF
TGTGCCAGTAGTGGTGCTAGCAATTCCTACGAGCAGTACTTC
>TRBV14|TRBJ2-7|NA|NA
CASSQDGFYEQYF
TGTGCCAGCAGCCAAGACGGCTTTTACGAGCAGTACTTC
>TRBV30|TRBJ2-1|NA|NA
CAWNRQQSYNEQFF
TGTGCCTGGAATAGGCAACAGTCCTACAATGAGCAGTTCTTC
>TRBV12-5|TRBJ1-1|NA|NA
CASGLDPNAEAFF
TGTGCTAGTGGTTTGGACCCCAACGCTGAAGCTTTCTTT
>TRBV6-5|TRBJ2-7|NA|NA
CASSYSGENPLYEQYF
TGTGCCAGCAGTTACTCCGGGGAAAATCCCCTCTACGAGCAGTACTTC
>TRBV19|TRBJ2-7|NA|NA
CASSIAERPYEQYF
TGTGCCAGTAGTATAGCGGAGAGACCCTACGAGCAGTACTTC
>TRBV5-4|TRBJ2-5|NA|TRBD2
CASSFPGGVTSGNVEETQYF
TGTGCCAGCAGCTTCCCGGGGGGCGTAACTAGCGGGAACGTGGAAGAGACCCAGTACTTC
>TRBV5-4|TRBJ2-1|NA|NA
CATHRSNEQFF
TGTGCCACCCACAGAAGCAATGAGCAGTTCTTC
>TRBV11-2|TRBJ2-2|NA|TRBD2
CASSLVPGLAGVAGELFF
TGTGCCAGCAGCTTAGTTCCCGGACTAGCGGGAGTTGCTGGGGAGCTGTTTTTT
>TRBV28|TRBJ2-2|NA|NA
CASSSQPERTGELFF
TGTGCCAGCAGTTCTCAACCCGAGAGGACCGGGGAGCTGTTTTTT
>TRBV30|TRBJ2-2|NA|NA
CAWSGVGGELFF
TGTGCCTGGAGTGGTGTTGGGGGGGAGCTGTTTTTT
>TRBV7-2|TRBJ2-2|NA|NA
CASSFYKVGNTGELFF
TGTGCCAGCAGCTTCTATAAGGTGGGGAACACCGGGGAGCTGTTTTTT
>TRBV6-6|TRBJ1-4|NA|TRBD1
CASSHRRGNEKLFF
TGTGCCAGCAGTCACCGCAGGGGGAATGAAAAACTGTTTTTT
>TRBV5-4|TRBJ2-3|NA|TRBD1
CASSHTPQTGPSTDTQYF
TGTGCCAGCAGCCATACACCCCAGACAGGGCCAAGCACAGATACGCAGTATTTT
>TRBV14|TRBJ2-7|NA|TRBD1
CASSQNGTGNYF
TGTGCCAGCAGCCAAAATGGGACAGGAAATTACTTC
>TRBV12-2|TRBJ1-1|NA|NA
CASRVARTGGNTEAFF
TGTGCAAGTCGCGTAGCACGGACAGGCGGGAACACTGAAGCTTTCTTT
>TRBV7-2|TRBJ2-3|NA|NA
CASSLIASTDTQYF
TGTGCCAGCAGCTTAATCGCCAGCACAGATACGCAGTATTTT
>TRBV4-2|TRBJ2-3|NA|NA
CASSRGGADTQYF
TGTGCCAGCAGCCGAGGAGGGGCAGATACGCAGTATTTT
>TRBV6-9|TRBJ2-2|NA|NA
CASSMRDRELFF
TGTGCCAGCAGTATGAGGGACCGGGAGCTGTTTTTT
>TRBV25-1|TRBJ1-1|NA|NA
CASSELGLGTEAFF
TGTGCCAGCAGTGAACTGGGGTTAGGGACTGAAGCTTTCTTT
>TRBV28|TRBJ1-4|NA|TRBD1
CASRGTGVEKLFF
TGTGCCAGCAGGGGGACAGGGGTTGAAAAACTGTTTTTT
>TRBV11-2|TRBJ1-5|NA|NA
CASSSPGTRAHQPQHF
TGTGCCAGCAGCTCTCCAGGTACAAGGGCCCATCAGCCCCAGCATTTT
>TRBV18|TRBJ2-6|NA|NA
CASSPPGRAYSGANVLTF
TGTGCCAGCTCACCACCGGGCAGGGCCTACTCTGGGGCCAACGTCCTGACTTTC
>TRBV29-1|TRBJ2-2|NA|NA
CSVLGERYPGELFF
TGCAGCGTTTTGGGCGAGAGGTACCCCGGGGAGCTGTTTTTT
>TRBV6-5|TRBJ2-1|NA|NA
CASNQGREQFF
TGTGCCAGCAACCAGGGTAGGGAGCAGTTCTTC
>TRBV27|TRBJ2-7|once|TRBD2
CASSFTGGPGEQYF
TGTGCCAGCAGTTTCACGGGGGGGCCTGGCGAGCAGTACTTC
>TRBV10-2|TRBJ1-1|once|NA
CASSEVKPVNTEAFF
TGCGCCAGCAGTGAAGTGAAACCAGTGAACACTGAAGCTTTCTTT